Below, 2 T cell receptor beta chains from the same sample are listed, as sequenced in a study of blood T cell repertoires in COVID-19. Data came from immunoSEQ multiplex PCR; TCRdb stores just in-frame clones and leaves some out. Of 300,000 to 400,000 clones in the sample, roughly 90% were seen once. The sample was peripheral blood. These receptors were obtained from a woman between 65 and 79 years old with COVID-19, enrolled during active disease.

This sequence joins TRBV11-3 and TRBJ1-1, with unresolved D. This CDR3 is built from 12 residues. Trimming pared 8 bases from V and 3 bases from J, leaving 10 bases between. The germline V gene has CDR1 SGHNT and CDR2 YENEEA. The CDR3 DNA reads as TGTGCCAGCGGGTTACAGTACACTGAAGCTTTCTTT. Amino acids: CASGLQYTEAFF.

The rearrangement links TRBV30 to TRBJ1-5; D is perhaps TRBD1 (5 bases). The CDR3 length is 13 residues. Trimming left V 0 bases short and J 5 bases short, with 8 bases between. CDR1 GTSNPN and CDR2 SVGIG come from the germline V gene (reference sequence). The CDR3 DNA sequence: TGTGCCTGGAGTGTACAGGAAGATCAGCCCCAGCATTTT. This encodes CAWSVQEDQPQHF. Filled out from reference TRBV30 and TRBJ1-5, the complete variable domain reads SQTIHQWPATLVQPVGSPLSLECTVEGTSNPNLYWYRQAAGRGLQLLFYSVGIGQISSEVPQNLSASRPQDRQFILSSKKLLLSDSGFYLCAWSVQEDQPQHFGDGTRLSIL.